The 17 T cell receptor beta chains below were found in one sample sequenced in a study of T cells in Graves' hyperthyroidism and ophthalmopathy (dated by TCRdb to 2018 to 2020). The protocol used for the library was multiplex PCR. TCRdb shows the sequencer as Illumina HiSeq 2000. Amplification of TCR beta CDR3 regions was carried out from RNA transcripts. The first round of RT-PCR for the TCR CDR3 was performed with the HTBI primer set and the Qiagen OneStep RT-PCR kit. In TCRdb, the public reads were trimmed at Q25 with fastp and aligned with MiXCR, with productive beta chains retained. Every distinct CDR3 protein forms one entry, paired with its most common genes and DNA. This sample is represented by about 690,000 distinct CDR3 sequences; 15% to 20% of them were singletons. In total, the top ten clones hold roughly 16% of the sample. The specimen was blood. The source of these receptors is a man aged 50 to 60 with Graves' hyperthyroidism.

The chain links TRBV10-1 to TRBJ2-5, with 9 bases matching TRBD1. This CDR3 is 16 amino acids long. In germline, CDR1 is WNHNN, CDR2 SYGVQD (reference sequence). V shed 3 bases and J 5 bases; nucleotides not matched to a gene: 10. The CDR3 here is CASSDYGTGSSETQYF. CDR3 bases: TGCGCCAGCAGTGATTATGGGACAGGGTCGTCCGAGACCCAGTACTTC.

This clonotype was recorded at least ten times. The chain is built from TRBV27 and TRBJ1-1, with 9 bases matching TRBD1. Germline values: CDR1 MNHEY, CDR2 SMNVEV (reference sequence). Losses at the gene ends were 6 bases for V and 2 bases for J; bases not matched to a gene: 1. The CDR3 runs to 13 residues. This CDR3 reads CASRTGGNTEAFF. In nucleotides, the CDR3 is TGTGCCAGCAGGACAGGGGGAAACACTGAAGCTTTCTTT.

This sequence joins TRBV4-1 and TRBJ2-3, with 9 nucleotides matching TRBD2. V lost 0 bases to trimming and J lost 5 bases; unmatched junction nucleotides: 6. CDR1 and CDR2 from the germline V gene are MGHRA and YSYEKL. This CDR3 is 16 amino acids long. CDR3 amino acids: CASSQDGAGGIDTQYF. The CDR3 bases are TGCGCCAGCAGCCAAGACGGGGCGGGAGGGATAGATACGCAGTATTTT.

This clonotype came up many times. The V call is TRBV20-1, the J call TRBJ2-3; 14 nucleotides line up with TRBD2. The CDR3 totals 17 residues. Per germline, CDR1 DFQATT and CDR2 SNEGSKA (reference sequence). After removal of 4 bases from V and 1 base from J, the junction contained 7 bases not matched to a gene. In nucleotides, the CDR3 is TGCAGTGCTAAGACTAGCGGGAGGGAAGGAGGCACAGATACGCAGTATTTT. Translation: CSAKTSGREGGTDTQYF.

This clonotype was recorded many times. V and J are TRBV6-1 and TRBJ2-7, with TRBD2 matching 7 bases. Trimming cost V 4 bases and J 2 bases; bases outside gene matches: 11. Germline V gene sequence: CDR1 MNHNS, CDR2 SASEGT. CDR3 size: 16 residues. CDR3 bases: TGTGCCAGCAGTGGAACTAGCGCGATGCGAACCTACGAGCAGTACTTC. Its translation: CASSGTSAMRTYEQYF.

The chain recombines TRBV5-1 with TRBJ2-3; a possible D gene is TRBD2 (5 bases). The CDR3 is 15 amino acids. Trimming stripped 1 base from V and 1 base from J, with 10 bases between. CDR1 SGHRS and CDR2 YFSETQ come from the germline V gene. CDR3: CASSLRYSGTDTQYF. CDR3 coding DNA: TGCGCCAGCAGCTTGCGGTATAGCGGCACAGATACGCAGTATTTT.

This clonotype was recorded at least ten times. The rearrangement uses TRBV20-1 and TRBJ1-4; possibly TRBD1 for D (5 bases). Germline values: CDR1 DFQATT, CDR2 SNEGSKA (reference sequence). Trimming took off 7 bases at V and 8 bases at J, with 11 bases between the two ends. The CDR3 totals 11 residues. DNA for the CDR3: TGCAGTGTCTGGGGGGAGGAAAAACTGTTTTTT. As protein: CSVWGEEKLFF.

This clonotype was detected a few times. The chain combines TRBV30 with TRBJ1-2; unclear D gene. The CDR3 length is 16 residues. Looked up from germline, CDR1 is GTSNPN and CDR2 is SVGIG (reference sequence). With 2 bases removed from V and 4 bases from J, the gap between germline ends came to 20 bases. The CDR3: CAWSFQLYVPAYGYTF. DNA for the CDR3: TGTGCCTGGAGTTTTCAGTTATATGTCCCGGCCTATGGCTACACCTTC.

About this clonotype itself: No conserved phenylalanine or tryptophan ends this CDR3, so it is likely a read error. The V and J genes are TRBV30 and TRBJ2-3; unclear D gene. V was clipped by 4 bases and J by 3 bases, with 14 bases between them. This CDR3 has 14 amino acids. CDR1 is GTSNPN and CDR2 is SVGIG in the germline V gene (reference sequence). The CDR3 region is CAWTPGRATDTQYL. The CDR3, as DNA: TGTGCCTGGACGCCAGGAAGGGCGACAGATACGCAGTATCTT.

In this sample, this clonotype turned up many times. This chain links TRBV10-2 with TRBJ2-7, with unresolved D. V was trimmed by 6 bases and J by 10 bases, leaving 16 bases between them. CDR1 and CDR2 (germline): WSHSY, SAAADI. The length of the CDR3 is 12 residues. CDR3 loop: CASRDPSLRQYF. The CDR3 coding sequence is TGCGCCAGCAGAGATCCTTCCCTACGACAGTACTTC.

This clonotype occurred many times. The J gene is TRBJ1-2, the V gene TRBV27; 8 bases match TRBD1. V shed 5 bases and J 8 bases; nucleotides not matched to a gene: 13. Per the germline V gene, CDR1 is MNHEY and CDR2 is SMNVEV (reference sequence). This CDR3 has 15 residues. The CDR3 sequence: CASSPHRLTGEGYTF. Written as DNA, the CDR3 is TGTGCCAGCAGTCCCCACCGATTGACAGGGGAGGGCTACACCTTC.

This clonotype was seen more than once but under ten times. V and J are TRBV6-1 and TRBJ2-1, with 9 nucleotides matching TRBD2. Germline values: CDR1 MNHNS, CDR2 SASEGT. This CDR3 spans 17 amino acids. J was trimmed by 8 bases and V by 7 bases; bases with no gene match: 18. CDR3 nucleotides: TGTGCCAGCAAAGAACACCCTAGCGGGACCAGCAGGGATGAGCAGTTCTTC. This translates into CASKEHPSGTSRDEQFF.

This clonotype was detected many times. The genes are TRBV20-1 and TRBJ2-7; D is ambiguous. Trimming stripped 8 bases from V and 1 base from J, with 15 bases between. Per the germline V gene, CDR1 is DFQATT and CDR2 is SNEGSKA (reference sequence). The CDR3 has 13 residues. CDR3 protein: CSPSSADSYEQYF. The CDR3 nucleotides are TGCAGTCCTTCATCGGCGGATTCCTACGAGCAGTACTTC.

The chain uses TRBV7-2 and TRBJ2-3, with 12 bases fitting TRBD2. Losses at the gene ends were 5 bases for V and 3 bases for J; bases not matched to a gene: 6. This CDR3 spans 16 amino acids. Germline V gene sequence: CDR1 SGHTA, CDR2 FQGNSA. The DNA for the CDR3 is TGTGCCAGCAGCCTCTGGACTAGCGGGATGACAGATACGCAGTATTTT. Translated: CASSLWTSGMTDTQYF.

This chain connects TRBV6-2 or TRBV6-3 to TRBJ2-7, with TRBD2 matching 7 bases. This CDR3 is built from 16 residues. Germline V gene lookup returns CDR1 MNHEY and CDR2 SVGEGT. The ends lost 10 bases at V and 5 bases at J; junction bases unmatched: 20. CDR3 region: CAIRPRLTSSNDEQYF. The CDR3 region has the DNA TGTGCCATAAGACCGAGATTGACTAGCTCGAATGACGAGCAGTACTTC.

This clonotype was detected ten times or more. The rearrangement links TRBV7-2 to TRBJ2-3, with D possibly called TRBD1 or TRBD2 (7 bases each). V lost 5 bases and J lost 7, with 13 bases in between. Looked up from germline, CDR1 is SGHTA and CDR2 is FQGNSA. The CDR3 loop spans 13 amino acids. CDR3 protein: CASSGGDRYTQYF. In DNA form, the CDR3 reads TGTGCCAGCAGCGGGGGGGACAGATATACGCAGTATTTT.

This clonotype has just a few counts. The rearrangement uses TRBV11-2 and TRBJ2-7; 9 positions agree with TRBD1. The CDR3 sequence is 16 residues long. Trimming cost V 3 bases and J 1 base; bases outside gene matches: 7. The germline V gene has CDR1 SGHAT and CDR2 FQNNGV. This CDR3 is CASSLGTGTGSYEQYF. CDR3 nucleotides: TGTGCCAGCAGCTTGGGGACCGGGACAGGGTCCTACGAGCAGTACTTC.